These T cell receptor beta chains were read from a single sample in a study of cytomegalovirus exposure and HLA in healthy donors. Only in-frame clones appear in the TCRdb table, and some are missing; sequencing was by immunoSEQ multiplex PCR. There are more than 130,000 clones in the sample; roughly 80% occur only once, and 4.5% to 6% lies in the top ten. Sequencing was carried out using PBMCs. The receptors stem from a woman in her forties or fifties in good health and CMV-seronegative. The CDR3 runs from the conserved cysteine through the conserved F or W. Each record gives: V gene, CDR3 protein.

TRBV27	CASSPGGPPNEQFF
TRBV27	CASSFWQGHGYTF
TRBV4-2	CASSQDRSTGTALQYF
TRBV27	CASSDRVGLSSYEQYF
TRBV5-6	CASSLVRGAFNNSPLHF
TRBV19	CASSMAGTGRYTDTQYF
TRBV29-1	CSVGQGAKNIQYF
TRBV5-1	CASSSRTDNTEAFF
TRBV11-3	CASSPRTDNEQFF
TRBV27	CASSLGSGGNTGELFF
TRBV9	CASSVSGGAPETQYF
TRBV4-1	CASSQDGDRAHRPQHF
TRBV7-3	CASSWTGLANTGELFF
TRBV29-1	CSVEHRTGGNEQYF
TRBV28	CASRTPGGNTEAFF
TRBV29-1	CSVEDTVAGGLETQYF
TRBV29-1	CSVEDRASGRETQYF
TRBV28	CASRWTGANTGELFF
TRBV28	CASSLPGLATGYEQYF
TRBV6-5	CASSTGTSYEQYF
TRBV25-1	CASSEWGRGGYTF
TRBV5-4	CASSLLGAGPTGQYF
TRBV11-2	CASSFSVYGYTF
TRBV10-1	CASSESGRHNEQFF
TRBV23-1	CASSRDSLRQRERFYEQYF